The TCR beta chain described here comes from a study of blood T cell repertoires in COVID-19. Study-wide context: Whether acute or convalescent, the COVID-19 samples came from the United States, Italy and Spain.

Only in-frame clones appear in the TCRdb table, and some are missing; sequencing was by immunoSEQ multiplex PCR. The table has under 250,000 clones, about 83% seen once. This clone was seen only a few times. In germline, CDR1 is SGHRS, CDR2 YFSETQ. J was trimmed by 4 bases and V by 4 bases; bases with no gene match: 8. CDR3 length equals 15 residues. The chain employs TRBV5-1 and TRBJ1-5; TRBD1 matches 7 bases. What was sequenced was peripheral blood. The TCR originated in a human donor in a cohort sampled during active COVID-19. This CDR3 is CASSTVPGQNQPQHF. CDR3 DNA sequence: TGCGCCAGCAGCACCGTCCCGGGACAGAATCAGCCCCAGCATTTT. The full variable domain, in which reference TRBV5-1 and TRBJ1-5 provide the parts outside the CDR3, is KAGVTQTPRYLIKTRGQQVTLSCSPISGHRSVSWYQQTPGQGLQFLFEYFSETQRNKGNFPGRFSGRQFSNSRSEMNVSTLELGDSALYLCASSTVPGQNQPQHFGDGTRLSIL.